One T cell receptor beta chain is described in this entry. Its antigen is unknown. One junction end disagrees with the germline gene, perhaps due to a read error. The data belong to a study of cytomegalovirus exposure and HLA in healthy donors (dated by TCRdb to 2015 to 2018). About the study as a whole: According to an earlier analysis of a few hundred of the donors, about 179 million T cells yielded 90 million to 140 million unique TCR beta sequences and about 280 Gb of sequence data. Among some 410 genotyped donors of the cohort, an average of approximately 240,000 unique TCR beta nucleotide sequences were sequenced per donor, roughly 20% of them non-productive. The later analysis used no new phenotypic data to find candidate immune exposures, relying instead on TCR beta sequences and their occurrence across donors. HLA typing covered class I and class II loci at four-digit resolution. The study profiled the T cell repertoires of some 610 subjects by immunosequencing and related them to cytomegalovirus serostatus. Typing coverage varied by locus: roughly 629-640 donors for A, B, C, DRB1 and DQB1; approximately 520 for DQA1; 600 to 610 for DPA1; around 450 for DPB1. Donor age, sex, ethnicity and CMV serostatus were collected together with the repertoire data. Four or five DR-DQ haplotypes were handled as single units for association and clustering, since linkage in the cohort was strong. Every discovery cohort repertoire had been produced on one sequencing platform. A later analysis re-examined previously published TCR beta repertoires from roughly 720 donors and added high-resolution HLA genotyping to investigate patterns of TCR occurrence. The study was designed to test whether signatures of past pathogen exposure could be identified by cataloging public T cell receptors. Genome-wide SNP genotypes for about 60% of the roughly 670 donors were used in a later genetic analysis, which treated that subset as a discovery cohort. An earlier analysis of approximately 640 of the donors applied high-throughput TCR beta sequencing to assess whether each TCR beta V gene segment acted as functional or pseudogenic. A separate validation cohort of 100 to 150 different subjects was used in addition to the roughly 640-subject first cohort. An early release covering 550 to 700 HLA-typed donors comprised roughly 300 gigabases of sequencing data and around 85 million unique TCR sequences. Of the approximately 400 genotyped donors, 81% fell in the genetic ancestry cluster associated with self-reported Caucasian donors. High-throughput TCR immunosequencing, statistical association of individual TCRs with disease status, and machine learning were combined to predict cytomegalovirus infection status.

The CDR1 and CDR2 encoded by the germline V gene are SGHAT and FQNNGV. The CDR3 sequence holds 12 residues, the cysteine and phenylalanine included. Only the CDR3 portion is preserved as DNA: 36 bases, with reading frame beginning at the first base. The cohort comprised fewer than 700 healthy bone marrow donors. Cohort members were all nominally healthy when sampled, although unrecorded immune exposures were likely present. The donor tested CMV seronegative and was one of the 352 seronegative cohort members. Each donor provided a peripheral blood sample, and peripheral blood mononuclear cells were used for TCR beta sequencing. Genomic DNA was extracted from the blood cell samples with the Qiagen DNeasy Blood Extraction Kit. Results and caveats for the whole study, not just this receptor: A later analysis reported that several top co-occurrence clusters appeared linked to parvovirus B19, influenza, CMV and Epstein-Barr virus. Only TCR beta chains were sequenced in this cohort, and the absence of alpha or paired-chain data limited detectable features. A later genetic analysis reported fewer N-insertions in productive TCRs among donors in an Asian-associated ancestry cluster than the roughly 640-donor mean. Some IMGT-functional V segments, including TRBV6-2 and TRBV6-3, could not be told apart with the 87-base-pair reads, so those segments were excluded. A later genetic analysis associated a missense DCLRE1C variant with V-gene and J-gene trimming of TCR beta chains, and an independent cohort replicated the association. A further reported finding was that TCR beta sequences accurately predicted the HLA-A and HLA-B alleles for most subjects in the first cohort. The classifier was reported to diagnose cytomegalovirus status with high specificity and sensitivity in both the original cohort and the validation cohort. The earlier analysis of 587 of the donors excluded 15 to 20 rarely observed V segments, including chromosome 9 orphons, because counts were too low. A later analysis associated 16,951 TCR beta sequences with specific HLA alleles at a false discovery rate of 0.05. A later analysis found that TCR association rates varied across HLA loci, with DRB1 alleles showing the most associated TCRs and HLA-C alleles the fewest. Linkage disequilibrium might explain the correlated functional status among segregating V segments, but an unknown experimental factor could not be ruled out. In a later analysis, HLA-associated TCR beta chains were found to be more clonally expanded and to have lower generation probabilities than equally common non-associated chains. Most TCR sequences were observed very rarely across donors, whereas some public TCRs were present in many individuals. Because HLA typing was unavailable for some donors at each locus, only the typed subset was used in association tests. It was suggested by the authors that the approach could potentially be generalized to other disease states and immunological phenotypes. Most CMV-associated TCR beta chains appeared to be HLA-restricted in a later analysis, and the HLA associations seemed to be driven largely by CMV exposure. In an earlier analysis of 587 of the donors, most TCR beta V segments were observed in productive rearrangements about 90% or about 30% of the time, broadly matching IMGT annotations. The study listed around 160 TCR beta chains as associated with cytomegalovirus. Sequencing depth was assumed to be roughly uniform across donors in the presence/absence analyses, though that assumption may not hold. In vitro tests confirmed that a few of the cytomegalovirus-associated TCR beta chains recognize cytomegalovirus antigens. A group of highly shared sequence variants was considered likely to be a technical artifact of the sequencing pipeline. CMV serostatus was the only immune exposure information available for the cohort. When HLA alleles, especially DR and DQ, strongly co-occurred, attributing TCR associations to individual alleles was difficult.

Library generation was performed with the immunoSEQ multiplex PCR assay. For the multiplex PCR, a mixture combining 60 forward primers for TCR Vbeta segments and 13 reverse primers for TCR Jbeta segments was used. A multiplex PCR assay on genomic DNA amplified the CDR3 region of rearranged TCR beta genes. The amplified TCR beta libraries were sequenced on the Illumina HiSeq System as 87-base-pair reads. Under the source paper's analysis protocol: A later analysis tallied roughly 78 million unique TCR beta chains across the 666 repertoires, and approximately 9.9 million of those chains were shared by two or more donors. To remove PCR and sequencing errors, raw reads were error-corrected and collapsed into unique sequences using a nearest-neighbor algorithm that merged closely related sequences. To assign V, D and J gene segments, CDR3 sequences were aligned to IMGT reference sequences. For a sequence to be retained, at least a six-nucleotide match to both a V gene segment and a J gene segment was required. A rearrangement was called productive if the CDR3 had no stop codons and remained in frame with V and J, and every other rearrangement was called non-productive. Following IMGT convention, CDR3 was defined as the stretch from the second conserved V-encoded cysteine up to the conserved J-encoded phenylalanine. The earlier analysis of about 590 of the donors excluded sequences that lacked an unambiguous match to a single V gene segment. An earlier analysis of several hundred of the donors called V segments functional above 56.7% productive rearrangements and segregating when the between-donor standard deviation exceeded 5%. A statistical classification framework was developed to diagnose cytomegalovirus status using the catalog of TCR beta chain sequences. In a later analysis, V and J genes were assigned by comparing TCR nucleotide sequences against IMGT/GENE-DB human TR gene sequences. Using the TCRdist pipeline, a later analysis assigned CDR3 sequences along with most-parsimonious VDJ recombination scenarios. A later analysis defined each TCR beta chain by its CDR3 amino acid sequence plus V-gene family, and excluded reads lacking a unique V-gene family. As a way to deal with suspected cross-contamination and a sequencing artifact, a later analysis dropped nearly 600 nucleotide sequences that were highly shared and had low generation probability. In a later analysis, a clonal expansion index for each public chain was calculated from normalized within-repertoire ranks of inferred template counts. In a later analysis, generation probabilities were computed using a VDJ recombination model fitted to out-of-frame rearrangements, and the results were checked against IGoR. In a later analysis, hypergeometric tests were used to score TCR-TCR, TCR-HLA and TCR-CMV co-occurrence, with a repertoire-size bias correction applied to TCR pairs. In a later analysis, false discovery rates were estimated by permuting HLA or CMV assignments 20 times. In a later analysis, co-occurring TCRs were grouped with DBSCAN, and TCRdist sequence similarity was added when clustering was performed within HLA-allele-positive subsets. Repertoires with fewer than 30,000 or more than 120,000 public chains were left out of co-occurrence clustering, as were five repertoires with anomalous nucleotide sharing. The clones in this table, taken by TCRdb from immuneACCESS, are in-frame only. Not every clone is retained; where verified, under half of the shortfall comes from an unresolved V gene, and the cause of the rest is unknown. V, J and clone size were drawn from that table, and D and trimming were deduced from the DNA. This sample has roughly 140,000 clones in its table, and 60% to 80% of those were observed once. The ten top clones hold roughly 0.7% of the sample.

The sequence joins TRBV11-2 to TRBJ1-4; no D segment can be confidently identified. The sample taken for sequencing was PBMCs. This receptor was obtained from a male donor in good health and CMV-seronegative. The bases are TGTGCCAGCCGGGGAGGTGGTGAAAAACTGCTTTTT. Translated, this is CASRGGGEKLLF.